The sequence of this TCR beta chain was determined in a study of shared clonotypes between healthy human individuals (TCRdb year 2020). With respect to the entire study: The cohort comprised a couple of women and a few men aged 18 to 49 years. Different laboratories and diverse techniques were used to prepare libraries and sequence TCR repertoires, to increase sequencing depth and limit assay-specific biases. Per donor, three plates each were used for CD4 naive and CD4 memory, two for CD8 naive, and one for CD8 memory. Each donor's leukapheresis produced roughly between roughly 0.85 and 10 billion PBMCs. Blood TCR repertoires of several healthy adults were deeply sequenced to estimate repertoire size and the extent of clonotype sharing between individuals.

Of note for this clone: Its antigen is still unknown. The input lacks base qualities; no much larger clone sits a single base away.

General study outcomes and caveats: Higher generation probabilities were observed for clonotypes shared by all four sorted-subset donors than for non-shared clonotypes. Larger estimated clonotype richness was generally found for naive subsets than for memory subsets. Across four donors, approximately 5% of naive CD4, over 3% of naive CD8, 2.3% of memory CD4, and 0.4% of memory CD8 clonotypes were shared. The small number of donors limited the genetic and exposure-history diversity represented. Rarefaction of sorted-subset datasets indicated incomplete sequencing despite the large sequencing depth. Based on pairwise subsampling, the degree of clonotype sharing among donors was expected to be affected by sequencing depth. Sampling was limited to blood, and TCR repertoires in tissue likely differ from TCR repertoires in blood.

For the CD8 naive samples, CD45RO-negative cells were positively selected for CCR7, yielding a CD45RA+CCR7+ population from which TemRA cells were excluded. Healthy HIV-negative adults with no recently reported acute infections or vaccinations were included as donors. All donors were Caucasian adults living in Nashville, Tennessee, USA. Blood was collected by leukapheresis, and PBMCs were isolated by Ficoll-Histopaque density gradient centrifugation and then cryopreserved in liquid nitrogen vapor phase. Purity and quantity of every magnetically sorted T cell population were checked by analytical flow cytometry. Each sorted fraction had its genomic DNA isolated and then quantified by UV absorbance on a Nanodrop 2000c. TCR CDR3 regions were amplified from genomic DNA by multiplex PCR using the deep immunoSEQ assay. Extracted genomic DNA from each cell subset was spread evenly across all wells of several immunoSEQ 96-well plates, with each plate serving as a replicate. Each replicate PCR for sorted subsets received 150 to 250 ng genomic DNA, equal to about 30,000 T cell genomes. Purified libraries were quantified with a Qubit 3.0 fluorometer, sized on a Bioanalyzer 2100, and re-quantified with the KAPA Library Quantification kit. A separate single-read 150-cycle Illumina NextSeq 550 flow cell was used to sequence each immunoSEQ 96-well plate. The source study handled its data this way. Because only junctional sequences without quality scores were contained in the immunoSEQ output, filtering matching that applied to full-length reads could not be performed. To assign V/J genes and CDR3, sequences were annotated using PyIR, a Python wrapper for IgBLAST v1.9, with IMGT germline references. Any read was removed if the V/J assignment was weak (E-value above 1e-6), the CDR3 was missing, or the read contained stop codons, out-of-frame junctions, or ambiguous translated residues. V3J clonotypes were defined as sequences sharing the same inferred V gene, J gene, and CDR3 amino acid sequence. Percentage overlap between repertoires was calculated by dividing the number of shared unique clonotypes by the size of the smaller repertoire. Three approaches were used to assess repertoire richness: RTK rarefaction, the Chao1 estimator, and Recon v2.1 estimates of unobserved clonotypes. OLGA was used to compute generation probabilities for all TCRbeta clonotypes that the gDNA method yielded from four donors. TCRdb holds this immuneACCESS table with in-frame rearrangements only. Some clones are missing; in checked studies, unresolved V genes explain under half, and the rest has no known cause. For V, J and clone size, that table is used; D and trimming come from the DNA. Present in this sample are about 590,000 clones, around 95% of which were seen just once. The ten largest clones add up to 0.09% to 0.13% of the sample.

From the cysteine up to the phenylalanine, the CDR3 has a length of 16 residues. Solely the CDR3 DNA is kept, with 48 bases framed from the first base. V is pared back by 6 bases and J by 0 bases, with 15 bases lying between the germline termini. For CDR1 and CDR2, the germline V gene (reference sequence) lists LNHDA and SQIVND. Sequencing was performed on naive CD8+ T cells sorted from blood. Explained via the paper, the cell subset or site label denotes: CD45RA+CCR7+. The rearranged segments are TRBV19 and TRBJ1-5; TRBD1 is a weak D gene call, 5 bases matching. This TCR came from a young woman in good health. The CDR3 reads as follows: CASSFATVYSNQPQHF. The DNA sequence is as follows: TGTGCCAGTAGCTTCGCGACAGTTTATAGCAATCAGCCCCAGCATTTT.